This record looks at one TCR beta chain sequence and its context. Its cognate antigen is unknown. This record belongs to a study of cytomegalovirus exposure and HLA in healthy donors. Points from the study as a whole: The authors listed approximately 160 TCR beta chains as cytomegalovirus-associated.

Primers included in the PCR were 60 Vbeta and 13 Jbeta primers. Generated by immunoSEQ multiplex PCR, the TCRdb table keeps only in-frame clones and is missing some. The table records more than 150,000 clones, 65% to 90% of them present only once. The donors, nominally healthy at sampling, likely had unrecorded immune exposures. V was clipped by 0 bases and J by 3 bases; unmatched bases: 2. This CDR3 region has 16 residues. CDR1 SGHRS and CDR2 YFSETQ come from the germline V gene. The source material was PBMCs. The TCR sequence derives from a woman in her 50s in good health and CMV-seropositive. The chain joins TRBV5-1 to TRBJ2-1; 11 nucleotides match TRBD2. CDR3 residues: CASSLGGLAVYNEQFF. The CDR3 DNA reads as TGCGCCAGCAGCTTGGGGGGACTAGCGGTCTACAATGAGCAGTTCTTC. Drawing the rest from reference TRBV5-1 and TRBJ2-1, the complete variable domain is KAGVTQTPRYLIKTRGQQVTLSCSPISGHRSVSWYQQTPGQGLQFLFEYFSETQRNKGNFPGRFSGRQFSNSRSEMNVSTLELGDSALYLCASSLGGLAVYNEQFFGPGTRLTVL.